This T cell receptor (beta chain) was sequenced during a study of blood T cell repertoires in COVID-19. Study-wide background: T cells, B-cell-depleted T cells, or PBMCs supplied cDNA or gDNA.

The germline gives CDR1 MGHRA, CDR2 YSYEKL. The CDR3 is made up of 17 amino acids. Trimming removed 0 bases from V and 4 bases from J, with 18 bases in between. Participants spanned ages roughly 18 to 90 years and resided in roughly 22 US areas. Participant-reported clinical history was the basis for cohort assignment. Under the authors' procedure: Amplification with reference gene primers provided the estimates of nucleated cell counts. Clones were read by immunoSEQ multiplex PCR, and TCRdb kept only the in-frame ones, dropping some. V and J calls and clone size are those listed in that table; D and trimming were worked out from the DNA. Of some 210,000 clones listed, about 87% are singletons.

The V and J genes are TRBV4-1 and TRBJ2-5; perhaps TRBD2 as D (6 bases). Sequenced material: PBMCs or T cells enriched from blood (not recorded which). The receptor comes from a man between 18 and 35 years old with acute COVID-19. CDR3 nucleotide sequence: TGCGCCAGCAGCCAAGATTACCAGGAGGCTAGCGTAGAGACCCAGTACTTC. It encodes CASSQDYQEASVETQYF.